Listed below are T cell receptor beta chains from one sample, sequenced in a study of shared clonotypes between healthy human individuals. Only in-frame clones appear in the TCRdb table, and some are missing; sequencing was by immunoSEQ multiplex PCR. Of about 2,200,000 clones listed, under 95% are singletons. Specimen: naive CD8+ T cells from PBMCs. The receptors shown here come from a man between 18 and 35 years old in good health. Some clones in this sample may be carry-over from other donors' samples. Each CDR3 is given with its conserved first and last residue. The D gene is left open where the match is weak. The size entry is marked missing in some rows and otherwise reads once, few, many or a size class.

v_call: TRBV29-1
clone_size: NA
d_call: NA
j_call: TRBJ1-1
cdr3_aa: CSVEGWLAGAGTEAFF

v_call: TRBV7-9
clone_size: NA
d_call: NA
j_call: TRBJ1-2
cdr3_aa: CASSLATGGYTF

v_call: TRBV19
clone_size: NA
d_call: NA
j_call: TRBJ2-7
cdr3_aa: CASSISGGYSYEQYF

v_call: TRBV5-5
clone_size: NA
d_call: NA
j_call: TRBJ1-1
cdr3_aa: CASSSAGGSNTEAFF

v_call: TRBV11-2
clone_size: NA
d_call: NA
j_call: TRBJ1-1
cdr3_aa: CASSLDRRGTEAFF

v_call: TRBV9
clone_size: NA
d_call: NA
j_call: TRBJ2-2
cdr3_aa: CASSVERDNYAGELFF

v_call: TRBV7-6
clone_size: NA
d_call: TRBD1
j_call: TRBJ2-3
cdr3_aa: CASSSGQGAADTQYF

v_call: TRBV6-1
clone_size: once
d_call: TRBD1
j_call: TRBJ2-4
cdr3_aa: CASRGKGQGNIQYF

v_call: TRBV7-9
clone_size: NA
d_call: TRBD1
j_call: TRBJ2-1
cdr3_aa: CASSLVGTGYNEQFF

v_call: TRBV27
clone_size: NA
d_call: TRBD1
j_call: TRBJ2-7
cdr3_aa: CASSLFGTGAWGEQYF

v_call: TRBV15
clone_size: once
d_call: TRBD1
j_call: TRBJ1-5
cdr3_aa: CATSRGRGHQPQHF

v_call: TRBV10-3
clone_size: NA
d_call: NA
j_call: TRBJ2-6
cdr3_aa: CAISESWQGNSGANVLTF

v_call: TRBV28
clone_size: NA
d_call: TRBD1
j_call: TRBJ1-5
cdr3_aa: CASSEDRGYQPQHF

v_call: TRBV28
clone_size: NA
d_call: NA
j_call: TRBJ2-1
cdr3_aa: CASSLLGYYNEQFF

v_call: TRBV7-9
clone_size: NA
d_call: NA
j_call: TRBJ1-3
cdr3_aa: CASSLASLSGNTIYF

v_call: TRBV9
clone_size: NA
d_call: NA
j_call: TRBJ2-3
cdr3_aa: CASSVVRESGTDTQYF

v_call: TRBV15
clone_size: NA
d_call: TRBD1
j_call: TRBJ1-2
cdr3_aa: CATSSRQGARGYTF

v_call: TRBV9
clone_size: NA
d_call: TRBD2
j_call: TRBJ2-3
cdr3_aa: CASSVGPGLAVMDTQYF

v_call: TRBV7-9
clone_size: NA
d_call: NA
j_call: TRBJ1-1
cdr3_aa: CASRPPPSGTSNTEAFF

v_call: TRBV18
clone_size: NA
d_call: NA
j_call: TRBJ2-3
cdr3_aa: CASPQAQSTDTQYF

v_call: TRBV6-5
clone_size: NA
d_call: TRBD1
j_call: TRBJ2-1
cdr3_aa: CASSQGQGMGDEQFF

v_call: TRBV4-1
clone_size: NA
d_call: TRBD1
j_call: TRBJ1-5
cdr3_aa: CASSHTGVVGQPQHF

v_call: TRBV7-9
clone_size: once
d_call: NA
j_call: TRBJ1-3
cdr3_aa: CASSLGGGTGNTIYF

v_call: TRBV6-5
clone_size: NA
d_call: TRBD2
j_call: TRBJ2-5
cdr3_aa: CASSYGGGETQYF

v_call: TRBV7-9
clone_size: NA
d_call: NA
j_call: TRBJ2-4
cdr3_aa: CASSLVGGGWSIQYF

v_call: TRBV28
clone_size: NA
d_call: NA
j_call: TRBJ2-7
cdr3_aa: CASSSTVLNEQYF

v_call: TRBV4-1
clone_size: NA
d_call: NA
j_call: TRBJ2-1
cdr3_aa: CASSQVTLRSEQFF

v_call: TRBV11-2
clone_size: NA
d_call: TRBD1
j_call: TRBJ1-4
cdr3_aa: CASSPGTGGSLKLFF

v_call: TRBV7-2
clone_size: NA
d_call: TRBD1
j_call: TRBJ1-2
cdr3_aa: CASSLGTGGIYGYTF

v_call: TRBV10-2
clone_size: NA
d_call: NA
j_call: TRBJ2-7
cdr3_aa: CASSESGGAAYEQYF

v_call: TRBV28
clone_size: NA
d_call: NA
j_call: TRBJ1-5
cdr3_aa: CASSLYRESNQPQHF